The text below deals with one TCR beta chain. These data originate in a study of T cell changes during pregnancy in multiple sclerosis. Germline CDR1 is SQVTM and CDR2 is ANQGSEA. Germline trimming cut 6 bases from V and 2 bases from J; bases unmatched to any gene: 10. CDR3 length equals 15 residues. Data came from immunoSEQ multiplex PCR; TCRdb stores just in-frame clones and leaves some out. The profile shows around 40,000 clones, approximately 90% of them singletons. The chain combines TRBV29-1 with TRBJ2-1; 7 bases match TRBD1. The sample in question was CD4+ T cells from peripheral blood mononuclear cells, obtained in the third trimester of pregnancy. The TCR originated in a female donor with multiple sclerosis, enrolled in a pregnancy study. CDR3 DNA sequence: TGCAGCGTGCAAGGGACAGCCCTTACCTACAATGAGCAGTTCTTC. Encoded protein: CSVQGTALTYNEQFF.